These 30 T cell receptor beta chains were all obtained from the same sample, sequenced in a study of cytomegalovirus exposure and HLA in healthy donors. This PCR relied on a set of 60 Vbeta primers and 13 Jbeta primers. Assay used: immunoSEQ multiplex PCR; TCRdb lists only in-frame clones, some missing. The repertoire holds roughly 240,000 clones, with 85% as singletons. The sample taken for sequencing was PBMCs. These receptors were obtained from a girl aged 2 to 10 in good health and CMV-seronegative.

The chain carries TRBV11-2 and TRBJ2-1, with 7 bases aligning to TRBD2. V lost 0 bases and J lost 5; bases outside the gene matches: 7. The CDR3 spans 16 residues. Germline V gene data show CDR1 as SGHAT and CDR2 as FQNNGV. The DNA of the CDR3 is TGTGCCAGCAGCTTAGAGCGACTAGCTGCCCACAATGAGCAGTTCTTC. Its translation: CASSLERLAAHNEQFF.

V and J are TRBV6-9 and TRBJ2-3; 8 nucleotides match TRBD1. With V trimmed by 4 bases and J by 1 base, 1 base remained unmatched. In germline, CDR1 is MNHGY, CDR2 SVAAGI. The CDR3 has 14 amino acids. In nucleotides, the CDR3 is TGTGCCAGCAGTTCGGGACAGGGCACAGATACGCAGTATTTT. This sequence encodes CASSSGQGTDTQYF.

The rearrangement joins TRBV5-1 to TRBJ1-3, with 11 bases aligning to TRBD1. V was pared by 4 bases and J by 0 bases, with 6 bases of the junction left unmatched. CDR1 is SGHRS and CDR2 is YFSETQ in the germline V gene. The CDR3 sequence is 17 residues long. The CDR3 DNA reads TGCGCCAGCAGCAGAGCCGGGACAGGGGGCTCTGGAAACACCATATATTTT. Protein product: CASSRAGTGGSGNTIYF.

The chain combines TRBV7-9 with TRBJ2-3; D unresolved. Germline V gene lookup returns CDR1 SEHNR and CDR2 FQNEAQ (reference sequence). Trimming took off 5 bases at V and 11 bases at J, with 17 bases between the two ends. The CDR3 spans 13 residues. Here the CDR3 DNA reads TGTGCCAGCAGCCATAATCTTGGAGAGGTGCAGTATTTT. Its protein product is CASSHNLGEVQYF.

This clone was detected only once. The rearrangement links TRBV7-2 to TRBJ2-1; possible D gene TRBD2, 6 bases. The CDR3 covers 13 residues. From germline, CDR1 is SGHTA and CDR2 FQGNSA. Deletions cut 5 bases from V and 12 bases from J, with 17 bases between. In DNA form, the CDR3 reads TGTGCCAGCAGCCGCCCTACGGGACTGGGGCAGTTCTTC. Translated: CASSRPTGLGQFF.

The chain couples TRBV4-1 to TRBJ2-3; 11 nucleotides line up with TRBD2. The germline V gene has CDR1 MGHRA and CDR2 YSYEKL. CDR3 length: 17 residues. Losses at the gene ends were 3 bases for V and 2 bases for J; bases not matched to a gene: 7. CDR3 bases: TGCGCCAGCAGCCAGGTCGCTAGCGGGAGGTTCACAGATACGCAGTATTTT. Its protein product is CASSQVASGRFTDTQYF.

The chain uses TRBV6-5 and TRBJ1-3; D might be TRBD1 (6 bases). V was cut by 8 bases and J by 4 bases, with 15 bases left in between. This CDR3 is built from 14 residues. Germline assignment: CDR1 MNHEY and CDR2 SVGAGI. The CDR3, as DNA: TGTGCCAGCCTGGACAGCTCGGGGGGAAACACCATATATTTT. Protein sequence: CASLDSSGGNTIYF.

The rearrangement links TRBV5-1 to TRBJ2-2; D unresolved. V lost 2 bases and J lost 7, with 12 bases in between. Germline loops: CDR1 SGHRS, CDR2 YFSETQ. This CDR3 is 14 amino acids long. The CDR3 region is CASSLDSLLGELFF. For the CDR3, the DNA is TGCGCCAGCAGCTTAGACTCCCTCCTCGGGGAGCTGTTTTTT.

This chain uses TRBV5-1 with TRBJ2-5; 7 nucleotides agree with TRBD2. Trimming cost V 1 base and J 3 bases; bases outside gene matches: 21. There are 20 residues in the CDR3. Looked up from germline, CDR1 is SGHRS and CDR2 is YFSETQ. CDR3 region: CASSLTRQGWWRGGEETQYF. Here the CDR3 DNA reads TGCGCCAGCAGCTTGACGAGGCAGGGTTGGTGGCGGGGAGGGGAAGAGACCCAGTACTTC.

The chain employs TRBV6-6 and TRBJ2-3, with 10 bases aligning to TRBD2. CDR1 MNHNY and CDR2 SVGAGI come from the germline V gene (reference sequence). V dropped 8 bases and J dropped 4; count of bases not matched to a gene: 9. CDR3 length equals 15 residues. CDR3 sequence: CASGLAGAGADTQYF. CDR3 nucleotide sequence: TGTGCCAGCGGGCTAGCGGGAGCAGGGGCAGATACGCAGTATTTT.

The rearrangement uses TRBV5-1 and TRBJ2-2; D is unclear. The germline V and J ends were trimmed by 1 base and 1 base, with 8 bases remaining between them. Germline CDR1 SGHRS, CDR2 YFSETQ. The CDR3 spans 15 residues. DNA for the CDR3: TGCGCCAGCAGCTTGAATCCCCGGAACACCGGGGAGCTGTTTTTT. As protein: CASSLNPRNTGELFF.

V usage is TRBV19 and J usage is TRBJ2-7, with D possibly TRBD1 on 6 matching bases. Germline V gene sequence: CDR1 LNHDA, CDR2 SQIVND (reference sequence). CDR3 length: 14 residues. Trimming took 6 bases from V and 3 from J, leaving 15 bases between them. In DNA form, the CDR3 reads TGTGCCAGTAGCCGAGGAACAGGGAGCTACGAGCAGTACTTC. Translating it yields CASSRGTGSYEQYF.

This chain uses TRBV6-1 with TRBJ1-1, with D unclear. Per the germline V gene, CDR1 is MNHNS and CDR2 is SASEGT. The CDR3 has 13 residues. V lost 7 bases to trimming and J lost 1 base, with 10 bases between them. The DNA of the CDR3 is TGTGCCAGCATCCTAATTACGAACACTGAAGCTTTCTTT. As protein: CASILITNTEAFF.

This rearrangement joins TRBV6-5 to TRBJ2-7; D is possibly TRBD1 (6 bases). From germline, CDR1 is MNHEY and CDR2 SVGAGI. The CDR3 runs 15 residues. Trimming pared 2 bases from V and 6 bases from J, leaving 17 bases between. The CDR3 sequence is CASSYGTPQAREQYF. The CDR3 bases are TGTGCCAGCAGTTACGGGACACCTCAAGCCCGCGAGCAGTACTTC.

The sample holds one count of this clone. The V and J genes are TRBV7-8 and TRBJ2-1; the match to TRBD2 covers 9 bases. Germline V gives CDR1 SGHVS, CDR2 FQNEAQ. The CDR3 consists of 16 residues. Trimming removed 4 bases from V and 7 bases from J; junction bases left unmatched: 11. CDR3 protein: CASSSKRGAFRNEQFF. Written as DNA, the CDR3 is TGTGCCAGCAGCTCTAAGCGGGGGGCGTTCCGGAATGAGCAGTTCTTC.

In regard to this clone: The sample carries other DNA sequences with the same CDR3. CDR3 DNA sequence: TGCAGCGTCTCCGACGGAGGTTATGGCTACACCTTC. This codes for CSVSDGGYGYTF. The chain links TRBV29-1 to TRBJ1-2; no clear D. The CDR3 has 12 residues. Germline V gene lookup returns CDR1 SQVTM and CDR2 ANQGSEA. V was clipped by 6 bases and J by 5 bases, with 13 bases between them.

The CDR3 DNA sequence: TGCGCCAGCAGCCCGGACAGTTCCTACGAGCAGTACTTC. Translated: CASSPDSSYEQYF. The chain uses TRBV5-1 and TRBJ2-5, with D possibly being TRBD1 (6 bases). The DNA end lines up better with TRBJ2-7; the J call may be wrong. Germline V CDR1 and CDR2: SGHRS, YFSETQ. This CDR3 is built from 13 residues.

This clone was seen a handful of times. J is TRBJ1-2 and V is TRBV9; 8 nucleotides align to TRBD1. The CDR3 has 14 residues. The V gene end was trimmed by 2 bases and the J gene end by 4 bases; junction bases not matched to a gene: 4. Germline assignment: CDR1 SGDLS and CDR2 YYNGEE. The CDR3 DNA follows: TGTGCCAGCAGCGTCAGGACAGGGCGCTATGGCTACACCTTC. Encoded protein: CASSVRTGRYGYTF.

The chain combines TRBV2 with TRBJ1-2, with D unresolved. The CDR3 runs 13 residues. Trimming removed 6 bases at V and 6 bases at J, with 14 bases between. Germline loops: CDR1 SNHLY, CDR2 FYNNEI. The CDR3 sequence: CASRASAPDGYTF. CDR3 sequence (DNA): TGTGCCAGCAGAGCGAGTGCTCCTGATGGCTACACCTTC.

The V gene is TRBV19, the J gene TRBJ1-5; D might be TRBD1 (6 bases). Between the trimmed V and J ends, which lost 3 bases and 1 base, there was a span of 13 bases. This CDR3 region has 16 residues. The germline V gene encodes CDR1 LNHDA and CDR2 SQIVND (reference sequence). CDR3 nucleotide sequence: TGTGCCAGTAGTATGTCCCGGACAGTGAGCAATCAGCCCCAGCATTTT. It codes for CASSMSRTVSNQPQHF.

The rearrangement links TRBV7-9 to TRBJ1-1; D may be TRBD1 (6 bases). Germline loops: CDR1 SEHNR, CDR2 FQNEAQ (reference sequence). The V gene lost 6 bases and the J gene lost 0 bases, with 17 bases spanning the gap. This CDR3 has 16 residues. The CDR3 coding sequence is TGTGCCAGCAGACAGAGGGGGTTAAGGATGAACACTGAAGCTTTCTTT. This translates into CASRQRGLRMNTEAFF.

This sequence joins TRBV30 and TRBJ1-1, with 7 bases lining up with TRBD1. This CDR3 contains 15 residues. Germline loops: CDR1 GTSNPN, CDR2 SVGIG (reference sequence). The trim removed 3 bases at V and 4 bases at J, leaving 11 bases unmatched. In nucleotides, the CDR3 is TGTGCCTGGAGGTTACCGGACAGGATTGGCACTGAAGCTTTCTTT. The encoded protein is CAWRLPDRIGTEAFF.

The chain carries TRBV25-1 and TRBJ2-5, with TRBD2 matching 12 bases. The end of the DNA fits TRBJ2-7 better, so the J call may be wrong. This CDR3 is 18 amino acids long. Germline CDR1 and CDR2: MGHDK and SYGVNS. The CDR3 loop reads CASSGTLRLAGVSGEQYF. The CDR3 DNA is TGTGCCAGCAGTGGGACCCTTAGACTAGCGGGGGTCTCTGGCGAGCAGTACTTC.

The table lists this clone with a count of one. This sequence joins TRBV4-1 and TRBJ2-5; TRBD1 is a possible D gene (6 bases). V was clipped by 1 base and J by 4 bases, with 10 bases between them. Per the germline V gene, CDR1 is MGHRA and CDR2 is YSYEKL. CDR3 size: 14 residues. CDR3 DNA sequence: TGCGCCAGCAGCCAAGTAAGGGGGACAGAGACCCAGTACTTC. As protein: CASSQVRGTETQYF.

The genes are TRBV15 and TRBJ2-1; maybe TRBD1 (6 bases). V shed 0 bases and J shed 3 bases, with 18 bases lying between them. The CDR3 runs 18 residues. Germline loops: CDR1 LNHNV, CDR2 YYDKDF (reference sequence). Here the CDR3 DNA reads TGTGCCACCAGCAGAGACCCCTTGGCAGGGGCCAGCTACAATGAGCAGTTCTTC. Translated, it gives CATSRDPLAGASYNEQFF.

The rearrangement links TRBV29-1 to TRBJ2-3; 13 positions match TRBD2. V lost 7 bases to trimming and J lost 8 bases; unmatched junction nucleotides: 12. Germline CDR1 reads SQVTM; CDR2 reads ANQGSEA. There are 15 residues in the CDR3. The CDR3 reads CSGSFGTSGARTQYF. The CDR3, as DNA: TGCAGCGGGTCGTTCGGGACTAGCGGGGCCCGTACGCAGTATTTT.

Here the CDR3 reads CASSLHRDRGNEQYF. The CDR3 DNA follows: TGCGCCAGCAGCTTGCACCGGGACAGGGGGAACGAGCAGTACTTC. V gene TRBV5-1 combines with J gene TRBJ2-5; 11 bases map to TRBD1. The J call may not be correct, given that the DNA end is closer to TRBJ2-7. The CDR3 length is 15 residues. Per germline, CDR1 SGHRS and CDR2 YFSETQ.

This clone was detected a few times. The chain combines TRBV7-2 with TRBJ2-1; 8 bases align to TRBD2. Per germline, CDR1 SGHTA and CDR2 FQGNSA. V was clipped by 4 bases and J by 6 bases; unmatched bases: 11. CDR3 length equals 16 residues. The CDR3 spells CASSSYTGTRGNEQFF. The CDR3 DNA is TGTGCCAGCAGCTCCTACACCGGGACTAGGGGCAATGAGCAGTTCTTC. Together with reference TRBV7-2 and TRBJ2-1, the CDR3 gives the full variable domain: GAGVSQSPSNKVTEKGKDVELRCDPISGHTALYWYRQSLGQGLEFLIYFQGNSAPDKSGLPSDRFSAERTGGSVSTLTIQRTQQEDSAVYLCASSSYTGTRGNEQFFGPGTRLTVL.

This clone was detected only a few times. The chain uses TRBV6-1 and TRBJ1-4; D remains unclear. Germline CDR1 reads MNHNS; CDR2 reads SASEGT. V was cut by 6 bases and J by 0 bases, with 8 bases left in between. This CDR3 spans 14 amino acids. CDR3 nucleotides: TGTGCCAGCAGCCCCCAAACAACTAATGAAAAACTGTTTTTT. Protein: CASSPQTTNEKLFF.

This chain links TRBV7-2 with TRBJ1-2, with TRBD1 matching 8 bases. The CDR3 sequence is 14 residues long. Germline CDR1 reads SGHTA; CDR2 reads FQGNSA. V gave up 5 bases and J gave up 4 bases; unmatched junction bases: 6. The CDR3 DNA is TGTGCCAGCAGCATAGGACAGGGAGGCTATGGCTACACCTTC. It is translated as CASSIGQGGYGYTF.